The following is a T cell receptor beta chain sequence with its context. Its antigen is unknown. MiXCR, run by TCRdb on the reads, gives a single entry per CDR3 protein. The sample records 900,000 to 950,000 distinct CDR3 sequences, roughly 31% being singletons. The sample is drawn from a study of T cell repertoires in cytomegalovirus infection. V gave up 5 bases and J gave up 8 bases, with 19 bases separating them. There are 15 residues in the CDR3. Per germline, CDR1 MNHNS and CDR2 SASEGT. This TCR came from a human donor in good health (CMV status not recorded). Some clones in this sample may be carry-over from other donors' samples. Source: cultured CD8+ T cells from PBMCs, taken from culture after CMV antigen stimulation. The J gene is TRBJ2-1, the V gene TRBV6-1; the D gene is possibly TRBD2 (6 bases). This chain's CDR3 is CASSPTARLVDEQFF. CDR3 nucleotide sequence: TGTGCCAGCAGTCCTACCGCCAGACTAGTGGATGAGCAGTTCTTC.